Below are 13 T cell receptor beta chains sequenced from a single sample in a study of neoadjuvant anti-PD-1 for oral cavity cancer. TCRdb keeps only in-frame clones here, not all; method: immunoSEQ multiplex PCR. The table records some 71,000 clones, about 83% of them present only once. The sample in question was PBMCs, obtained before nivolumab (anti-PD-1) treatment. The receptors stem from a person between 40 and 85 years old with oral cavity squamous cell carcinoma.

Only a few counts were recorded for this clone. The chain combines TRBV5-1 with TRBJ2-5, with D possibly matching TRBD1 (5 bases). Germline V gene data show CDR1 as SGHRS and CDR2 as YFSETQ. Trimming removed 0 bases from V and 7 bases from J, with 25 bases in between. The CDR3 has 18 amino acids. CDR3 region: CASSLVQGFPPHRVTQYF. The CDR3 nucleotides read TGCGCCAGCAGCTTGGTGCAGGGTTTTCCTCCTCACCGGGTGACCCAGTACTTC.

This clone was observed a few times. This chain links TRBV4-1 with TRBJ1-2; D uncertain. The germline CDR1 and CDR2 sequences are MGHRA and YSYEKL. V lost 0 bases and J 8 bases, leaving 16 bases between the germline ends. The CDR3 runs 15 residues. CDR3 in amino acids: CASSQDVRRMGGYTF. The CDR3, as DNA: TGCGCCAGCAGCCAAGATGTAAGGCGGATGGGAGGCTACACCTTC.

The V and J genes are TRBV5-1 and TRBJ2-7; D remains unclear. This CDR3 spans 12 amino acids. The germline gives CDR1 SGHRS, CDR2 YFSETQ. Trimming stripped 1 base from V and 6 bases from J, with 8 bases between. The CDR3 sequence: CASSLSYGEQYF. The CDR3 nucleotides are TGCGCCAGCAGCTTGTCCTACGGCGAGCAGTACTTC.

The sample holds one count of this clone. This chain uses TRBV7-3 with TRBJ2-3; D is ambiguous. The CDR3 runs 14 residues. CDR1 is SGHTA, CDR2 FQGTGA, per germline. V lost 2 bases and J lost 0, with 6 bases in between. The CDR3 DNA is TGTGCCAGCAGCTTAGCCCTTAGCACAGATACGCAGTATTTT. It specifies CASSLALSTDTQYF. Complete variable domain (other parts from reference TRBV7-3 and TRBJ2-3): GAGVSQTPSNKVTEKGKYVELRCDPISGHTALYWYRQSLGQGPEFLIYFQGTGAADDSGLPNDRFFAVRPEGSVSTLKIQRTERGDSAVYLCASSLALSTDTQYFGPGTRLTVL.

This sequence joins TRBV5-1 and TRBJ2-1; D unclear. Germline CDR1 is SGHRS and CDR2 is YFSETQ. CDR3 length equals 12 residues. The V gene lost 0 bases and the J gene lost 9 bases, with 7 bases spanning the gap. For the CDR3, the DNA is TGCGCCAGCAGCTTGGAGGCCAGTGAGCAGTTCTTC. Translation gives CASSLEASEQFF. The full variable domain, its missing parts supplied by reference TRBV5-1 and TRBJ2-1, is KAGVTQTPRYLIKTRGQQVTLSCSPISGHRSVSWYQQTPGQGLQFLFEYFSETQRNKGNFPGRFSGRQFSNSRSEMNVSTLELGDSALYLCASSLEASEQFFGPGTRLTVL.

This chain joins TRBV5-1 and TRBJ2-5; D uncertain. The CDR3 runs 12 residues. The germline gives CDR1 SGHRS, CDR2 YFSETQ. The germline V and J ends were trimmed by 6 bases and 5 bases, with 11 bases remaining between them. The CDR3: CASNGNGETQYF. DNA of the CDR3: TGCGCCAGCAATGGTAACGGGGAGACCCAGTACTTC.

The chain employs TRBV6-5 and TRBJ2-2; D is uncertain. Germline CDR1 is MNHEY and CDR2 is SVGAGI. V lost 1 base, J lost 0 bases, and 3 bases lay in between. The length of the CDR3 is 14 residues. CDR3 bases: TGTGCCAGCAGTTACTATTCGAACACCGGGGAGCTGTTTTTT. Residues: CASSYYSNTGELFF.

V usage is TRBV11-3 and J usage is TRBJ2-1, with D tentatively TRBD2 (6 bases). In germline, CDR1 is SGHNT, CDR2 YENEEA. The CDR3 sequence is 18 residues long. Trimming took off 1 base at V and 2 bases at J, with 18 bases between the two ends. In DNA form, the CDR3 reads TGTGCCAGCAGCTTAGGGACGGGGCTAGCGTCCGCCTACAATGAGCAGTTCTTC. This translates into CASSLGTGLASAYNEQFF.

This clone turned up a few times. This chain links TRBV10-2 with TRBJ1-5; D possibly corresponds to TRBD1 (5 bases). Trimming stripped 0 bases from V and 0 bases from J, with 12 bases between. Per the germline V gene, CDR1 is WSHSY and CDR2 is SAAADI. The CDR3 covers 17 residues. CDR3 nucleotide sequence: TGCGCCAGCAGTGAGTCGACAGAAGTTTATAGCAATCAGCCCCAGCATTTT. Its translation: CASSESTEVYSNQPQHF.

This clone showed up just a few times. The CDR3 reads CASSVTGPATNEKLFF. CDR3 nucleotides: TGCGCCAGCAGCGTTACAGGACCTGCAACTAATGAAAAACTGTTTTTT. The chain couples TRBV5-1 to TRBJ1-4, with D possibly TRBD1 on 5 matching bases. Germline CDR1 is SGHRS and CDR2 is YFSETQ. The CDR3 extends over 16 amino acids. Trimming removed 4 bases from V and 0 bases from J, with 13 bases in between. The variable domain in full, completed from reference TRBV5-1 and TRBJ1-4, reads KAGVTQTPRYLIKTRGQQVTLSCSPISGHRSVSWYQQTPGQGLQFLFEYFSETQRNKGNFPGRFSGRQFSNSRSEMNVSTLELGDSALYLCASSVTGPATNEKLFFGSGTQLSVL.

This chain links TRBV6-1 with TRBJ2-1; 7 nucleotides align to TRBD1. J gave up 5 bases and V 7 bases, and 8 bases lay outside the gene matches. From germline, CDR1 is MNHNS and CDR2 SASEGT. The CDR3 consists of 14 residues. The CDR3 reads CASTRDSPNNEQFF. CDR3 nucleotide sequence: TGTGCCAGCACCAGGGACAGCCCCAACAATGAGCAGTTCTTC.

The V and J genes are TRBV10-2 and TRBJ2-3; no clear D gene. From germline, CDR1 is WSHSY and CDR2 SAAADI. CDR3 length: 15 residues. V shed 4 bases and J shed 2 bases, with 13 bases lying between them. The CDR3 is CASSVLADPTDTQYF. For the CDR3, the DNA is TGCGCCAGCAGTGTCTTGGCGGATCCCACAGATACGCAGTATTTT.

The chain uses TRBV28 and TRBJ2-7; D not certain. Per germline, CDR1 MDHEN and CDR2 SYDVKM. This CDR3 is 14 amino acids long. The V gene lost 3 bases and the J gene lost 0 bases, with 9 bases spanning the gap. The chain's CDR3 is CASSFAGNSYEQYF. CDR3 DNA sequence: TGTGCCAGCAGTTTTGCAGGAAACTCCTACGAGCAGTACTTC.